The 21 T cell receptor beta chains below were found in one sample sequenced in a study of Graves' ophthalmopathy and Graves' hyperthyroidism. RNA transcripts provided the template for amplifying TCR beta CDR3 regions. A first-round RT-PCR used HTBI primers, followed by a second-round multiplex PCR. TCRdb processed the multiplex PCR reads anew with MiXCR; each CDR3 protein has one entry. Among about 740,000 distinct CDR3 sequences, roughly 41% were seen once, and the ten largest hold approximately 43%. The sample taken for sequencing was peripheral blood. The receptor set was obtained from an adult man with Graves' ophthalmopathy.

The table lists this clonotype with many counts. The CDR3: CASTEGPMGYGYTF. Here the CDR3 DNA reads TGTGCCAGCACCGAGGGGCCTATGGGCTATGGCTACACCTTC. The chain carries TRBV2 and TRBJ1-2; tentative D call: TRBD1 (5 bases). Germline V gene lookup returns CDR1 SNHLY and CDR2 FYNNEI. V was cut by 7 bases and J by 4 bases, with 16 bases left in between. The length of the CDR3 is 14 residues.

CDR3 residues: CASSSRQGSNSPLHF. CDR3 DNA sequence: TGTGCCAGTAGCTCAAGACAGGGGTCGAATTCACCCCTCCACTTT. The chain has TRBV19 and TRBJ1-6; 8 bases map to TRBD1. The germline gives CDR1 LNHDA, CDR2 SQIVND (reference sequence). CDR3 length: 15 residues. The V segment lost 6 bases and the J segment 7 bases; nucleotides outside the gene matches: 8.

The chain uses TRBV9 and TRBJ2-7; 8 bases line up with TRBD1. Germline V gene data show CDR1 as SGDLS and CDR2 as YYNGEE. The CDR3 length is 12 residues. The V segment lost 8 bases and the J segment 5 bases; nucleotides outside the gene matches: 6. CDR3 amino acids: CASVDRAHEQYF. For the CDR3, the DNA is TGTGCCAGTGTGGACAGGGCCCACGAGCAGTACTTC. Looking up the rest from reference TRBV9 and TRBJ2-7 gives the full variable domain: DSGVTQTPKHLITATGQRVTLRCSPRSGDLSVYWYQQSLDQGLQFLIQYYNGEERAKGNILERFSAQQFPDLHSELNLSSLELGDSALYFCASVDRAHEQYFGPGTRLTVT.

This clonotype came up many times. The chain combines TRBV11-2 with TRBJ2-7, with unresolved D. Between the trimmed V and J ends, which lost 3 bases and 3 bases, there was a span of 12 bases. CDR3 length equals 14 residues. Germline CDR1 reads SGHAT; CDR2 reads FQNNGV. The CDR3 loop is CASSLYVTGYEQYF. For the CDR3, the DNA is TGTGCCAGCAGCTTGTACGTCACGGGCTACGAGCAGTACTTC.

The V call is TRBV9, the J call TRBJ2-7; TRBD1 matches 8 bases. The CDR3 runs 15 residues. Germline CDR1 SGDLS, CDR2 YYNGEE. The junction had 4 bases not matched to a gene; V was cut back by 0 bases and J by 2 bases. CDR3 bases: TGTGCCAGCAGCGTAGGGGACAGGCCTACCTACGAGCAGTACTTC. This translates into CASSVGDRPTYEQYF.

This clonotype has at least ten counts. V and J are TRBV24-1 and TRBJ2-1; 7 bases are shared with TRBD1. CDR1 is KGHDR, CDR2 SFDVKD, per germline. This CDR3 region has 12 residues. V lost 11 bases and J lost 3; bases outside the gene matches: 3. CDR3 DNA: TGTGCCAGCGGACAGGACTACAATGAGCAGTTCTTC. As protein: CASGQDYNEQFF.

This chain connects TRBV4-2 to TRBJ1-5; 7 nucleotides line up with TRBD1. The germline V gene encodes CDR1 LGHNA and CDR2 YNFKEQ. The CDR3 runs to 14 residues. V shed 3 bases, J shed 2 bases, and the junction held 1 base outside the gene matches. The CDR3 is CASSHRGGNQPQHF. DNA of the CDR3: TGTGCCAGCAGCCACAGGGGGGGCAATCAGCCCCAGCATTTT.

The sample holds a few counts of this clonotype. The chain recombines TRBV24-1 with TRBJ2-6; 8 bases fit TRBD2. The CDR3 consists of 21 residues. Germline V gene sequence: CDR1 KGHDR, CDR2 SFDVKD. The junction had 15 bases not matched to a gene; V was cut back by 3 bases and J by 0 bases. CDR3: CATSDAGASGFASSGANVLTF. CDR3 nucleotide sequence: TGTGCCACCAGTGATGCCGGCGCTAGCGGGTTTGCCTCCTCTGGGGCCAACGTCCTGACTTTC.

V gene TRBV29-1 combines with J gene TRBJ2-5, with unresolved D. The CDR3 extends over 12 amino acids. Germline V gene lookup returns CDR1 SQVTM and CDR2 ANQGSEA. Trimming took off 1 base at V and 5 bases at J, with 8 bases between the two ends. CDR3 nucleotides: TGCAGCGTTGAAGGTGACAATGAGACCCAGTACTTC. This translates into CSVEGDNETQYF.

The CDR3 nucleotides are TGTGCCAGCAGCTTAACCCCTAGCGGGAGGGGATACACCGGGGAGCTGTTTTTT. Its protein product is CASSLTPSGRGYTGELFF. The V gene is TRBV25-1, the J gene TRBJ2-2; 12 nucleotides match TRBD2. Germline CDR1 MGHDK, CDR2 SYGVNS. The CDR3 is 18 residues long. With V trimmed by 6 bases and J by 3 bases, 11 bases remained unmatched.

This clonotype was picked up many times. The V and J genes are TRBV25-1 and TRBJ1-6; 7 nucleotides line up with TRBD1. The junction had 6 bases not matched to a gene; V was cut back by 4 bases and J by 6 bases. From germline, CDR1 is MGHDK and CDR2 SYGVNS. The CDR3 is made up of 15 amino acids. The CDR3 loop reads CASSADRAVNSPLHF. In nucleotides, the CDR3 is TGTGCCAGCAGTGCTGACAGGGCCGTTAATTCACCCCTCCACTTT.

In the case of this clonotype: The limits of the CDR3 on the DNA are not certain, so only TCRdb's listed CDR3 is given. V is TRBV2 and J is TRBJ2-6; the DNA was not compared with TRBD1, the D call given in the table. Both ends counted, the CDR3 spans 15 residues. Looked up from germline, CDR1 is SNHLY and CDR2 is FYNNEI. CDR3: CASSEWGALWLHLRF.

This clonotype was counted a few times. The chain uses TRBV20-1 and TRBJ1-3; no reliable D call. From germline, CDR1 is DFQATT and CDR2 SNEGSKA (reference sequence). The CDR3 runs 11 residues. V was pared by 6 bases and J by 4 bases, with 7 bases between. CDR3 nucleotides: TGCAGTGCCCCCAGAGGAAACACCATATATTTT. This encodes CSAPRGNTIYF.

This chain links TRBV9 with TRBJ2-2; possible D gene TRBD1, 6 bases. Trimming shortened V by 4 bases and J by 2 bases, and 12 bases separated the two germline ends. Germline V gives CDR1 SGDLS, CDR2 YYNGEE. The CDR3 is 15 residues long. In DNA form, the CDR3 reads TGTGCCAGCAGCCCCGGGACAATTAACACCGGGGAGCTGTTTTTT. Translation gives CASSPGTINTGELFF.

This clonotype has more than one count but fewer than ten. The chain recombines TRBV5-1 with TRBJ1-6; a possible D gene is TRBD1 (6 bases). Trimming removed 8 bases from V and 10 bases from J, with 19 bases in between. CDR1 and CDR2 (germline): SGHRS, YFSETQ. The CDR3 length is 14 residues. The CDR3 DNA follows: TGCGCCAGAAGACTCTGGGGGGCGCAATCACCCCTCCACTTT. Translating gives CARRLWGAQSPLHF.

This clonotype was counted between two and nine times. The chain has TRBV7-2 and TRBJ1-6, with 7 bases aligning to TRBD1. The V segment lost 2 bases and the J segment 5 bases; nucleotides outside the gene matches: 9. The CDR3 runs 17 residues. CDR1 SGHTA and CDR2 FQGNSA come from the germline V gene. The CDR3 nucleotides read TGTGCCAGCAGCTTAAAGAACAGGGGTATTGATAATTCACCCCTCCACTTT. It codes for CASSLKNRGIDNSPLHF.

Details on this clonotype: One base away lies a much larger clone, so this may be a sequencing read error. This chain links TRBV20-1 with TRBJ1-2, with D unclear. This CDR3 comprises 12 residues. Germline loops: CDR1 DFQATT, CDR2 SNEGSKA (reference sequence). In nucleotides, the CDR3 is TGCAGTGATAGAACGATGGGTACTCGGGCACGCTTC. This gives the protein CSDRTMGTRARF.

The chain links TRBV14 to TRBJ1-4; tentative D call: TRBD1 (5 bases). The V gene's germline CDR1 is SGHDN and CDR2 FVKESK. The CDR3 covers 17 residues. Trimming took off 4 bases at V and 5 bases at J, with 20 bases between the two ends. CDR3 protein: CASSPRTSGTSNEKLFF. CDR3 DNA sequence: TGTGCCAGCAGCCCTAGGACTAGCGGGACGTCAAATGAAAAACTGTTTTTT.

The CDR3 reads CSVQGNSYNEQFF. CDR3 coding DNA: TGCAGCGTACAGGGCAACTCCTACAATGAGCAGTTCTTC. The V and J genes are TRBV29-1 and TRBJ2-5; weak D call: TRBD1 (6 bases). Gene TRBJ2-1 matches the end of the DNA better, so the J call may be wrong. Germline V gene data show CDR1 as SQVTM and CDR2 as ANQGSEA. This CDR3 spans 13 amino acids.

This clonotype has only a few counts. This chain connects TRBV28 to TRBJ2-5; no reliable D call. Germline values: CDR1 MDHEN, CDR2 SYDVKM. This CDR3 has 12 residues. The germline V and J ends were trimmed by 7 bases and 2 bases, with 8 bases remaining between them. The CDR3 here is CASMEQQETQYF. Written as DNA, the CDR3 is TGTGCCAGCATGGAGCAGCAAGAGACCCAGTACTTC.

This clonotype showed up just a few times. CDR3 in DNA: TGTGCCAGCAGCTCTACAGGTGCAACGAACACTGAAGCTTTCTTT. Its translation: CASSSTGATNTEAFF. The chain links TRBV2 to TRBJ1-1, with a tentative D call TRBD1 (5 bases). CDR1 and CDR2 from the germline V gene are SNHLY and FYNNEI. Deletions cut 6 bases from V and 1 base from J, with 15 bases between. CDR3 length: 15 amino acids.